Listed here are 24 T cell receptor beta chains from one sample, sequenced in a study of blood T cell repertoires in COVID-19. Sequencing used immunoSEQ multiplex PCR; TCRdb keeps in-frame clones, though not all of them. The sample consists of approximately 170,000 clones, approximately 84% of them appearing once. Material: peripheral blood. The origin of the receptors is a woman older than 75 with COVID-19, enrolled during active disease.

The chain joins TRBV20-1 to TRBJ2-3; no reliable D call. V dropped 4 bases and J dropped 9 bases, with 11 bases sitting between them. The CDR3 totals 11 residues. Looked up from germline, CDR1 is DFQATT and CDR2 is SNEGSKA (reference sequence). As DNA, the CDR3 is TGCAGTGCTATTCCCGTCCGGACGCAGTATTTT. It yields the protein CSAIPVRTQYF.

The chain carries TRBV9 and TRBJ1-2; D might be TRBD1 (6 bases). The CDR3 has 16 amino acids. The ends were cut back, 4 bases at V and 4 bases at J, with 20 bases in the middle. Germline assignment: CDR1 SGDLS and CDR2 YYNGEE. The CDR3 sequence is CASSPRGSGEGYGYTF. CDR3 bases: TGTGCCAGCAGCCCCCGGGGTTCAGGGGAGGGCTATGGCTACACCTTC.

This chain links TRBV7-2 with TRBJ2-2; 8 nucleotides line up with TRBD1. V lost 0 bases and J lost 7; bases outside the gene matches: 4. Germline V gene data show CDR1 as SGHTA and CDR2 as FQGNSA. This CDR3 comprises 15 residues. The CDR3 DNA follows: TGTGCCAGCAGCTTAGCGAAGACAGGGGTCGGGGAGCTGTTTTTT. Residues: CASSLAKTGVGELFF.

This rearrangement joins TRBV6-5 to TRBJ2-7, with a weak D call TRBD1 (6 bases). Germline loops: CDR1 MNHEY, CDR2 SVGAGI. This CDR3 is built from 13 residues. Trimming shortened V by 6 bases and J by 4 bases, and 13 bases separated the two germline ends. This CDR3 reads CASRKTGTYEQYF. The CDR3 nucleotides read TGTGCCAGCAGGAAGACAGGAACTTACGAGCAGTACTTC.

This clone was recorded once. The V gene is TRBV11-2, the J gene TRBJ2-7; D not resolved. The CDR3 runs 14 residues. The V gene lost 4 bases and the J gene lost 5 bases, with 15 bases spanning the gap. Looked up from germline, CDR1 is SGHAT and CDR2 is FQNNGV. In DNA form, the CDR3 reads TGTGCCAGCAGCTGGTTGACACCGATGGACGAGCAGTACTTC. Translating it yields CASSWLTPMDEQYF. Supplemented by reference TRBV11-2 and TRBJ2-7, the full variable domain reads EAGVAQSPRYKIIEKRQSVAFWCNPISGHATLYWYQQILGQGPKLLIQFQNNGVVDDSQLPKDRFSAERLKGVDSTLKIQPAKLEDSAVYLCASSWLTPMDEQYFGPGTRLTVT.

CDR3 nucleotides: TGTGCCAGCAGCGCCGCAGGGAACTTGCACACTGAAGCTTTCTTT. Its protein product is CASSAAGNLHTEAFF. The chain couples TRBV7-3 to TRBJ1-1, with D possibly matching TRBD1 (5 bases). The CDR3 covers 15 residues. V was pared by 5 bases and J by 3 bases, with 16 bases between. CDR1 is SGHTA and CDR2 is FQGTGA in the germline V gene.

This sequence joins TRBV21-1 and TRBJ2-1; the D call in the table, TRBD2, was not verified against the DNA. TRBV21-1 is reported as a pseudogene. CDR3 length equals 15 residues. This CDR3 reads CASSKVASGDNEQFF. CDR3 DNA: TGTGCCAGCAGCAAAGTGGCTAGCGGAGACAATGAGCAGTTCTTC.

The chain recombines TRBV4-3 with TRBJ1-1; 7 nucleotides align to TRBD1. V lost 4 bases, J lost 1 base, and 3 bases stayed unmatched. Looked up from germline, CDR1 is LGHNA and CDR2 is YSLEER. The CDR3 runs to 14 residues. The CDR3 sequence: CASSPGQRNTEAFF. As DNA, the CDR3 is TGCGCCAGCAGCCCGGGACAGAGGAACACTGAAGCTTTCTTT.

This chain uses TRBV7-2 with TRBJ1-6; D not resolved. Germline-derived CDR1 and CDR2 are SGHTA and FQGNSA. The CDR3 consists of 16 residues. With 5 bases removed from V and 0 bases from J, the gap between germline ends came to 11 bases. The CDR3 DNA follows: TGTGCCAGCAGCCGCCTCTCTAGCTCCTATAATTCACCCCTCCACTTT. Encoded protein: CASSRLSSSYNSPLHF. The full variable domain, its missing parts supplied by reference TRBV7-2 and TRBJ1-6, is GAGVSQSPSNKVTEKGKDVELRCDPISGHTALYWYRQSLGQGLEFLIYFQGNSAPDKSGLPSDRFSAERTGGSVSTLTIQRTQQEDSAVYLCASSRLSSSYNSPLHFGNGTRLTVT.

This rearrangement joins TRBV5-4 to TRBJ2-7; D gene ambiguous. The V gene lost 1 base and the J gene lost 0 bases, with 11 bases spanning the gap. CDR3 length: 15 amino acids. The germline V gene encodes CDR1 SGHNT and CDR2 YYREEE (reference sequence). CDR3 residues: CASSLRVKSSYEQYF. Written as DNA, the CDR3 is TGTGCCAGCAGCTTGCGCGTTAAAAGCTCCTACGAGCAGTACTTC.

The chain couples TRBV5-6 to TRBJ2-1, with 8 bases that match TRBD2. V dropped 2 bases and J dropped 12; count of bases not matched to a gene: 13. CDR3 size: 15 residues. Germline assignment: CDR1 SGHDT and CDR2 YYEEEE. The CDR3 DNA follows: TGTGCCAGCAGCTTTATCGGGGGGGCTCGAGTAGGGCAGTTCTTC. Amino acids: CASSFIGGARVGQFF.

This chain connects TRBV5-1 to TRBJ2-7; TRBD1 aligns across 7 bases. V shed 0 bases, J shed 4 bases, and the junction held 4 bases outside the gene matches. Germline-derived CDR1 and CDR2 are SGHRS and YFSETQ. The CDR3 contains 14 residues. CDR3 in amino acids: CASSLADRLYEQYF. The CDR3 region has the DNA TGCGCCAGCAGCTTGGCGGACAGGTTGTACGAGCAGTACTTC. Drawing the rest from reference TRBV5-1 and TRBJ2-7, the complete variable domain is KAGVTQTPRYLIKTRGQQVTLSCSPISGHRSVSWYQQTPGQGLQFLFEYFSETQRNKGNFPGRFSGRQFSNSRSEMNVSTLELGDSALYLCASSLADRLYEQYFGPGTRLTVT.

The sample holds a few counts of this clone. CDR3 region: CASSAGQFVTEAFF. The CDR3 DNA reads as TGTGCCAGCTCGGCGGGACAGTTCGTCACTGAAGCTTTCTTT. The chain couples TRBV18 to TRBJ1-1, with 7 bases matching TRBD1. The germline gives CDR1 KGHSH, CDR2 LQKENI. V shed 6 bases, J shed 4 bases, and the junction held 8 bases outside the gene matches. There are 14 residues in the CDR3.

The V call is TRBV5-1, the J call TRBJ2-2, with no clear D. Germline-derived CDR1 and CDR2 are SGHRS and YFSETQ. The CDR3 length is 13 residues. The V and J ends lost 1 base and 2 bases respectively, with 3 bases between them. DNA of the CDR3: TGCGCCAGCAGCTTGTATAACACCGGGGAGCTGTTTTTT. Protein sequence: CASSLYNTGELFF.

This clone came up once. The V call is TRBV7-2, the J call TRBJ1-4, with 9 bases identical to TRBD1. Germline V gives CDR1 SGHTA, CDR2 FQGNSA. There are 14 residues in the CDR3. The V gene end was trimmed by 5 bases and the J gene end by 6 bases; junction bases not matched to a gene: 4. CDR3 in amino acids: CASSPQGAYEKLFF. The CDR3 DNA sequence: TGTGCCAGCAGCCCACAGGGGGCTTATGAAAAACTGTTTTTT.

The J gene is TRBJ1-5, the V gene TRBV18; TRBD1 is a possible D gene (6 bases). Trimming left V 5 bases short and J 2 bases short, with 16 bases between. The CDR3 consists of 16 residues. The germline CDR1 and CDR2 sequences are KGHSH and LQKENI. As DNA, the CDR3 is TGTGCCAGCTCAACAACAGGGCGCGGCGGCAATCAGCCCCAGCATTTT. Its protein is CASSTTGRGGNQPQHF.

J is TRBJ2-5 and V is TRBV7-2; tentative D call: TRBD2 (6 bases). This CDR3 contains 15 residues. V lost 5 bases and J 4 bases, leaving 17 bases between the germline ends. Germline CDR1 reads SGHTA; CDR2 reads FQGNSA. CDR3 sequence reads: CASSPGVNLGETQYF. DNA for the CDR3: TGTGCCAGCAGCCCGGGGGTCAATTTGGGAGAGACCCAGTACTTC.

This clone was counted only a few times. The chain couples TRBV13 to TRBJ2-5; no firm D call. From germline, CDR1 is PRHDT and CDR2 FYEKMQ (reference sequence). The V end was cut by 1 base, the J end by 2 bases, with 11 bases between. The CDR3 runs 15 residues. CDR3 region: CASSLALKAQETQYF. The CDR3 region has the DNA TGTGCCAGCAGCTTAGCTTTAAAAGCTCAAGAGACCCAGTACTTC.

The V call is TRBV5-1, the J call TRBJ2-1, with 10 bases identical to TRBD2. The CDR3 runs 15 residues. The trim removed 4 bases at V and 5 bases at J, leaving 6 bases unmatched. Germline-derived CDR1 and CDR2 are SGHRS and YFSETQ. Written as DNA, the CDR3 is TGCGCCAGCAGCGGCGGACTAGCGGCAAACAATGAGCAGTTCTTC. As protein: CASSGGLAANNEQFF. Variable domain in full (rest from reference TRBV5-1 and TRBJ2-1): KAGVTQTPRYLIKTRGQQVTLSCSPISGHRSVSWYQQTPGQGLQFLFEYFSETQRNKGNFPGRFSGRQFSNSRSEMNVSTLELGDSALYLCASSGGLAANNEQFFGPGTRLTVL.

This chain connects TRBV2 to TRBJ1-2; TRBD1 aligns across 8 bases. V was clipped by 11 bases and J by 4 bases; unmatched bases: 6. CDR1 and CDR2 from the germline V gene are SNHLY and FYNNEI. The CDR3 has 12 amino acids. The CDR3 region has the DNA TGTGCCGGGGGGACAGGAGCCTATGGCTACACCTTC. Encoded protein: CAGGTGAYGYTF.

V is TRBV29-1 and J is TRBJ1-2; D is uncertain. CDR3 length: 12 amino acids. Germline V gives CDR1 SQVTM, CDR2 ANQGSEA. Trimming stripped 0 bases from V and 5 bases from J, with 7 bases between. The CDR3 DNA follows: TGCAGCGTTGAAGATCCCGGGTATGGCTACACCTTC. This sequence encodes CSVEDPGYGYTF.

The chain links TRBV29-1 to TRBJ2-7; 9 positions match TRBD1. The CDR3 has 12 amino acids. Per the germline V gene, CDR1 is SQVTM and CDR2 is ANQGSEA. Trimming cost V 4 bases and J 5 bases; bases outside gene matches: 3. CDR3 in amino acids: CSVAGQGNEQYF. The CDR3, as DNA: TGCAGCGTTGCGGGACAGGGCAACGAGCAGTACTTC.

Only one count was recorded for this clone. V is TRBV6-4 and J is TRBJ2-2; the D gene is possibly TRBD1 (5 bases). Deletions cut 2 bases from V and 0 bases from J, with 10 bases between. Germline CDR1 and CDR2: MRHNA and SNTAGT. CDR3 length: 16 residues. DNA of the CDR3: TGTGCCAGCAGTGACCCTAGGGGTGCGAACACCGGGGAGCTGTTTTTT. Its translation is CASSDPRGANTGELFF.

This chain connects TRBV9 to TRBJ2-3; D not resolved. The length of the CDR3 is 13 residues. Germline CDR1 is SGDLS and CDR2 is YYNGEE. V gave up 2 bases and J gave up 6 bases, with 10 bases separating them. The CDR3 DNA sequence: TGTGCCAGCAGCGTCTCTGACTGGGATACGCAGTATTTT. It is translated as CASSVSDWDTQYF.